The entry that follows covers one T cell receptor (beta chain) sequence. Antigen specificity is unknown. Clones were sequenced by immunoSEQ multiplex PCR, and TCRdb holds only the in-frame ones, with some missing. Of 30,000 to 40,000 clones listed, roughly 90% were seen once; the top ten hold 7% to 10%. The data were obtained in a study of OX40 agonist ivuxolimab in advanced cancers. The overall study: Patients with prior anti-PD-1, anti-PD-L1 or anti-CTLA-4 therapy were eligible; roughly 40% had some. Among those treated, three patients had partial responses, one with hepatocellular carcinoma and two with cutaneous melanoma. Study results and caveats: More expanded clones were found, on average, in CD8+ than in CD4+ T cells.

This CDR3 has 17 residues. Trimming removed 0 bases from V and 0 bases from J, with 13 bases in between. The germline V gene encodes CDR1 SEHNR and CDR2 FQNEAQ (reference sequence). The source of this sequence is an adult with an advanced solid tumor such as melanoma, head and neck, liver or kidney cancer. Material: CD4+ or CD8+ T cells sorted from blood, obtained in a trial of the OX40 agonist ivuxolimab. The chain carries TRBV7-9 and TRBJ2-3; D is ambiguous. The CDR3 DNA reads TGTGCCAGCAGCTTAGCGGTTTCCACAACTAGCACAGATACGCAGTATTTT. Translated: CASSLAVSTTSTDTQYF.